The clone carrying this T cell receptor (beta chain) was found many times. Noted time point: newly diagnosed GD, antithyroid drugs for less than 3 months. After RNA was extracted from PBMCs, the TCR library was made from it. Clinicians diagnosed Graves' disease using American Thyroid Association guidelines. CDR3 length: 14 residues. Germline V gene data show CDR1 as SNHLY and CDR2 as FYNNEI. V trimming: 10 bases; J trimming: 4 bases; junction bases outside the gene matches: 13. The data derive from a study of regulatory T cells in long-lasting Graves disease. With iRepertoire HTBI primers and Arm-PCR of CDR3 regions, TCR beta libraries were built. TCRdb reanalysed the multiplex PCR reads using MiXCR and keeps one entry per CDR3 protein. Here the sample spans about 450,000 distinct CDR3 sequences, around 15% being singletons. The sample was also reused in another study, on T cells in Graves' hyperthyroidism and ophthalmopathy.

The rearrangement uses TRBV2 and TRBJ2-7; TRBD1 agrees at 7 bases. This specimen was peripheral blood mononuclear cells (PBMCs), taken at new diagnosis, from a patient treated with antithyroid drugs. This TCR was sampled from a woman between 25 and 40 years old with Graves disease. The CDR3 region has the DNA TGTGCCACCAGCAGACAGGGAGCGGCTTACGAGCAGTACTTC. This codes for CATSRQGAAYEQYF.